The 30 T cell receptor beta chains listed next were all sequenced from one sample in a study of control samples from healthy donors and cancer patients. Sequencing was performed with immunoSEQ multiplex PCR; in TCRdb, only in-frame clones are kept and a portion is missing. The repertoire holds about 120,000 clones, roughly 92% seen once, with about 0.6% in the top ten. Sample: PBMCs. These receptors originate from a man older than 75 with head and neck cancer.

The rearrangement joins TRBV5-1 to TRBJ2-3; possible D gene TRBD2, 5 bases. From germline, CDR1 is SGHRS and CDR2 YFSETQ. This CDR3 contains 13 residues. V lost 6 bases and J 8 bases, leaving 16 bases between the germline ends. CDR3 sequence reads: CASNQGPEGTQYF. The DNA of the CDR3 is TGCGCCAGCAACCAAGGGCCAGAGGGTACGCAGTATTTT. The full variable domain, in which reference TRBV5-1 and TRBJ2-3 provide the parts outside the CDR3, is KAGVTQTPRYLIKTRGQQVTLSCSPISGHRSVSWYQQTPGQGLQFLFEYFSETQRNKGNFPGRFSGRQFSNSRSEMNVSTLELGDSALYLCASNQGPEGTQYFGPGTRLTVL.

Only one count was recorded for this clone. V is TRBV9 and J is TRBJ2-2; the D gene is possibly TRBD1 (5 bases). The germline V gene has CDR1 SGDLS and CDR2 YYNGEE. The V end lost 2 bases, the J end lost 4 bases, and 9 bases lay between the germline ends. This CDR3 is built from 14 residues. DNA of the CDR3: TGTGCCAGCAGCGTTCACAGGAGCACCGGGGAGCTGTTTTTT. Its translation: CASSVHRSTGELFF. Filled out from reference TRBV9 and TRBJ2-2, the complete variable domain reads DSGVTQTPKHLITATGQRVTLRCSPRSGDLSVYWYQQSLDQGLQFLIQYYNGEERAKGNILERFSAQQFPDLHSELNLSSLELGDSALYFCASSVHRSTGELFFGEGSRLTVL.

The genes are TRBV11-2 and TRBJ2-7; unclear D gene. Germline V gene lookup returns CDR1 SGHAT and CDR2 FQNNGV. V shed 2 bases and J shed 2 bases, with 4 bases lying between them. The CDR3 has 12 amino acids. This chain's CDR3 is CASSLLAYEQYF. The CDR3 region has the DNA TGTGCCAGCAGCTTACTCGCCTACGAGCAGTACTTC.

This clone occurred a few times. The chain uses TRBV24-1 and TRBJ2-7; D gene uncertain. V was shortened by 4 bases and J by 6 bases, with 9 bases between the two germline ends. Looked up from germline, CDR1 is KGHDR and CDR2 is SFDVKD. This CDR3 has 12 residues. CDR3 loop: CATSDRRGEQYF. As DNA, the CDR3 is TGTGCCACCAGTGACCGGAGAGGCGAGCAGTACTTC.

V gene TRBV7-9 combines with J gene TRBJ1-3; D gene ambiguous. Per germline, CDR1 SEHNR and CDR2 FQNEAQ (reference sequence). The V end was cut by 1 base, the J end by 2 bases, with 6 bases between. The CDR3 has 14 residues. CDR3 bases: TGTGCCAGCAGCTTAGGGGCTACTGGAAACACCATATATTTT. Translated: CASSLGATGNTIYF.

The chain couples TRBV19 to TRBJ1-4; possible D gene TRBD1, 5 bases. From germline, CDR1 is LNHDA and CDR2 SQIVND (reference sequence). Trimming took off 11 bases at V and 3 bases at J, with 13 bases between the two ends. CDR3 length equals 13 residues. CDR3 residues: CASPGRPNEKLFF. The CDR3 DNA reads as TGTGCCTCCCCGGGACGGCCTAATGAAAAACTGTTTTTT. The full variable domain, rest sourced from reference TRBV19 and TRBJ1-4, is DGGITQSPKYLFRKEGQNVTLSCEQNLNHDAMYWYRQDPGQGLRLIYYSQIVNDFQKGDIAEGYSVSREKKESFPLTVTSAQKNPTAFYLCASPGRPNEKLFFGSGTQLSVL.

This clone occurred once. The chain is built from TRBV10-1 and TRBJ1-1, with D unclear. Germline CDR1 and CDR2: WNHNN and SYGVQD (reference sequence). The V and J ends lost 1 base and 6 bases respectively, with 12 bases between them. CDR3 size: 14 residues. The DNA of the CDR3 is TGCGCCAGCAGTGAGTTGCCGAAGACATCTGAAGCTTTCTTT. Protein sequence: CASSELPKTSEAFF.

The gene calls are TRBV9 and TRBJ2-6; D gene ambiguous. Trimming took off 0 bases at V and 0 bases at J, with 7 bases between the two ends. The V gene's germline CDR1 is SGDLS and CDR2 YYNGEE. The CDR3 spans 16 residues. Here the CDR3 reads CASSVAGYSGANVLTF. The DNA of the CDR3 is TGTGCCAGCAGCGTAGCCGGTTACTCTGGGGCCAACGTCCTGACTTTC.

V usage is TRBV12-3 or TRBV12-4 and J usage is TRBJ2-5; D uncertain. The V and J ends lost 3 bases and 3 bases respectively, with 8 bases between them. CDR3 length equals 13 residues. The CDR3: CASSLASKETQYF. The DNA for the CDR3 is TGTGCCAGCAGTTTGGCTAGTAAAGAGACCCAGTACTTC.

The V and J genes are TRBV6-6 and TRBJ1-3; tentative D call: TRBD1 (5 bases). The CDR3 loop spans 15 amino acids. Germline V gene lookup returns CDR1 MNHNY and CDR2 SVGAGI (reference sequence). V shed 10 bases and J shed 0 bases, with 16 bases lying between them. CDR3 region: CATGNRHSSGNTIYF. The CDR3 nucleotides read TGTGCCACCGGGAACAGGCATAGCTCTGGAAACACCATATATTTT.

The chain employs TRBV6-5 and TRBJ2-1; the D gene is possibly TRBD2 (7 bases). The germline V gene encodes CDR1 MNHEY and CDR2 SVGAGI. CDR3 length: 13 residues. This CDR3 is CATTPNGGHEQFF. CDR3 nucleotides: TGTGCTACCACCCCCAACGGGGGGCATGAGCAGTTCTTC.

The chain uses TRBV27 and TRBJ1-1; 8 nucleotides agree with TRBD1. Trimming took 5 bases from V and 2 from J; bases not matched to a gene: 25. Germline loops: CDR1 MNHEY, CDR2 SMNVEV (reference sequence). CDR3 length: 21 residues. This CDR3 is CASSPRTGNGVGRRYNTEAFF. For the CDR3, the DNA is TGTGCCAGCAGTCCTCGGACAGGGAATGGTGTCGGAAGAAGATACAACACTGAAGCTTTCTTT.

This clone came up once. The chain is built from TRBV5-1 and TRBJ1-4; a possible D gene is TRBD1 (6 bases). Looked up from germline, CDR1 is SGHRS and CDR2 is YFSETQ. V dropped 2 bases and J dropped 4 bases, with 9 bases sitting between them. This CDR3 region has 14 residues. CDR3 nucleotides: TGCGCCAGCAGCTTACAGGGTGGTAATGAAAAACTGTTTTTT. Encoded protein: CASSLQGGNEKLFF.

The rearrangement links TRBV7-9 to TRBJ2-7, with a tentative D call TRBD2 (7 bases). Trimming left V 1 base short and J 5 bases short, with 15 bases between. Germline V gene lookup returns CDR1 SEHNR and CDR2 FQNEAQ (reference sequence). The CDR3 is 15 amino acids. The CDR3, as DNA: TGTGCCAGCAGCTTAGAGGGGGGGCGGTACCACGAGCAGTACTTC. Translating gives CASSLEGGRYHEQYF. The whole variable domain, remainder taken from reference TRBV7-9 and TRBJ2-7, is DTGVSQNPRHKITKRGQNVTFRCDPISEHNRLYWYRQTLGQGPEFLTYFQNEAQLEKSRLLSDRFSAERPKGSFSTLEIQRTEQGDSAMYLCASSLEGGRYHEQYFGPGTRLTVT.

The J gene is TRBJ1-1, the V gene TRBV24-1, with D unclear. CDR1 KGHDR and CDR2 SFDVKD come from the germline V gene. Trimming stripped 3 bases from V and 11 bases from J, with 9 bases between. The CDR3 is 11 residues long. The CDR3, as DNA: TGTGCCACCAGTGATAAGAGGATGGCTTTCTTT. Translation gives CATSDKRMAFF.

The V call is TRBV19, the J call TRBJ1-1; D possibly corresponds to TRBD1 (5 bases). From germline, CDR1 is LNHDA and CDR2 SQIVND (reference sequence). The V end was cut by 8 bases, the J end by 5 bases, with 15 bases between. The CDR3 is made up of 13 amino acids. The DNA for the CDR3 is TGTGCCAGTTCATCCCGCGGGGGGACTGAAGCTTTCTTT. Translating gives CASSSRGGTEAFF.

This chain connects TRBV4-3 to TRBJ2-1; D is unresolved. From germline, CDR1 is LGHNA and CDR2 YSLEER. Trimming shortened V by 4 bases and J by 0 bases, and 7 bases separated the two germline ends. The length of the CDR3 is 14 residues. CDR3 nucleotides: TGCGCCAGCAGCCCTCGCAGCTCCTACAATGAGCAGTTCTTC. Residues: CASSPRSSYNEQFF.

The J gene is TRBJ2-3, the V gene TRBV5-1, with D perhaps matching TRBD2 (5 bases). CDR3 length: 14 amino acids. Per the germline V gene, CDR1 is SGHRS and CDR2 is YFSETQ. V was trimmed by 0 bases and J by 6 bases, leaving 11 bases between them. The CDR3 nucleotides are TGCGCCAGCAGCTTGGGAGGGATAGGCGATACGCAGTATTTT. It codes for CASSLGGIGDTQYF.

The rearrangement links TRBV6-4 to TRBJ2-1; 8 nucleotides align to TRBD2. The CDR3 consists of 17 residues. V lost 8 bases, J lost 0 bases, and 12 bases stayed unmatched. CDR1 is MRHNA, CDR2 SNTAGT, per germline. The CDR3 nucleotides are TGTGCCAGCCTACCCTGGACTAGCTCGGACTCCTACAATGAGCAGTTCTTC. Translation: CASLPWTSSDSYNEQFF.

In this sample, this clone turned up once. The CDR3 region is CAISESREDQPQHF. The CDR3 DNA sequence: TGTGCCATCAGTGAGTCCAGGGAGGACCAGCCCCAGCATTTT. The rearrangement joins TRBV10-3 to TRBJ1-5; tentatively, D is TRBD1 (5 bases). The CDR3 runs 14 residues. Trimming took off 0 bases at V and 7 bases at J, with 10 bases between the two ends. CDR1 and CDR2 from the germline V gene are ENHRY and SYGVKD.

V and J are TRBV7-2 and TRBJ1-2; possibly TRBD1 for D (6 bases). The V and J ends lost 7 bases and 3 bases respectively, with 15 bases between them. This CDR3 region has 14 residues. Germline CDR1 is SGHTA and CDR2 is FQGNSA. The CDR3 DNA reads as TGTGCCAGCAACCTAGGGGGGGGCTACTATGGCTACACCTTC. Amino acid sequence: CASNLGGGYYGYTF.

CDR3 sequence: CASSYRGASSYNEQFF. The CDR3 region has the DNA TGTGCCAGCAGTTACAGGGGGGCAAGCTCCTACAATGAGCAGTTCTTC. V gene TRBV6-2 or TRBV6-3 combines with J gene TRBJ2-1; TRBD1 or TRBD2 may be the D gene (6 bases each). Germline V gives CDR1 MNHEY, CDR2 SVGEGT. The V end lost 2 bases, the J end lost 0 bases, and 11 bases lay between the germline ends. This CDR3 spans 16 amino acids.

For the CDR3, the DNA is TGTGCCAGCAGCTGGGGACAGGGGAACACTGAAGCTTTCTTT. It is translated as CASSWGQGNTEAFF. The gene calls are TRBV7-9 and TRBJ1-1; 9 positions agree with TRBD1. The CDR3 spans 14 residues. Looked up from germline, CDR1 is SEHNR and CDR2 is FQNEAQ (reference sequence). V lost 4 bases and J lost 1; bases outside the gene matches: 1.

The sample holds a few counts of this clone. This sequence joins TRBV5-1 and TRBJ1-2, with a possible D match to TRBD1 (5 bases). In germline, CDR1 is SGHRS, CDR2 YFSETQ. The germline V and J ends were trimmed by 0 bases and 1 base, with 10 bases remaining between them. CDR3 length: 15 amino acids. CDR3 sequence: CASSLVGVDNYGYTF. The DNA for the CDR3 is TGCGCCAGCAGCTTGGTGGGGGTTGATAACTATGGCTACACCTTC.

This chain uses TRBV5-4 with TRBJ2-3, with 14 bases that match TRBD2. The CDR3 is 18 residues long. Germline lookup yields CDR1 SGHNT and CDR2 YYREEE (reference sequence). The J segment lost 3 bases and the V segment lost 2 bases, leaving 8 bases of the junction unmatched. The chain's CDR3 is CASSFPGLAGVVTDTQYF. The DNA for the CDR3 is TGTGCCAGCAGCTTTCCGGGACTAGCGGGAGTCGTGACAGATACGCAGTATTTT.

V usage is TRBV23-1 and J usage is TRBJ1-1; D is unclear. TRBV23-1 is sorted into the ORF group, with uncertain function. This CDR3 contains 13 residues. Trimming left V 5 bases short and J 0 bases short, with 7 bases between. The CDR3 DNA follows: TGCGCCAGCAGTTTTTGTATGAACACTGAAGCTTTCTTT. Amino acids: CASSFCMNTEAFF.

This clone was counted only a few times. The chain has TRBV27 and TRBJ2-5; 8 nucleotides line up with TRBD1. The CDR3 is 15 amino acids. J was trimmed by 5 bases and V by 3 bases; bases with no gene match: 8. Germline V gives CDR1 MNHEY, CDR2 SMNVEV (reference sequence). Written as DNA, the CDR3 is TGTGCCAGCAGTTTTACGTCGACAGGGGATGAGACCCAGTACTTC. Translation: CASSFTSTGDETQYF.

The chain uses TRBV10-3 and TRBJ1-6, with D perhaps TRBD1 (6 bases). V shed 4 bases and J shed 4 bases, with 8 bases lying between them. The CDR3 spans 14 residues. Germline assignment: CDR1 ENHRY and CDR2 SYGVKD. The CDR3 coding sequence is TGTGCCATCAGTGTACAGGGTTATAATTCACCCCTCCACTTT. Translation: CAISVQGYNSPLHF.

The chain is built from TRBV5-8 and TRBJ2-3; 13 nucleotides agree with TRBD2. J was trimmed by 2 bases and V by 4 bases; bases with no gene match: 4. There are 16 residues in the CDR3. CDR1 and CDR2 from the germline V gene are SGHTS and YDEGEE. CDR3 coding DNA: TGTGCCAGCAGCGGTGGGACTAGCGGGGCCACAGATACGCAGTATTTT. Its translation is CASSGGTSGATDTQYF. Full variable domain (rest looked up from reference TRBV5-8 and TRBJ2-3): EAGVTQSPTHLIKTRGQQATLRCSPISGHTSVYWYQQALGLGLQFLLWYDEGEERNRGNFPPRFSGRQFPNYSSELNVNALELEDSALYLCASSGGTSGATDTQYFGPGTRLTVL.

V is TRBV18 and J is TRBJ2-7; a weak D match, TRBD1 (5 bases). Trimming removed 1 base at V and 4 bases at J, with 11 bases between. This CDR3 contains 14 residues. CDR1 and CDR2 (germline): KGHSH, LQKENI. The CDR3 sequence: CASSPLQGEYEQYF. Written as DNA, the CDR3 is TGTGCCAGCTCACCACTTCAGGGCGAATACGAGCAGTACTTC.